This record covers a single TCR beta chain. The target of this receptor is not known. No quality values exist for individual bases; no much larger clone is one base distant. TCRbeta CDR3 regions were amplified from genomic DNA using the immunoSEQ Assay, a bias-controlled multiplex PCR. The study's processing was this. The number of nucleated cells in each sample was estimated from the amplification of reference gene primers within the assay. To quantify the absolute abundance of each unique TCRbeta CDR3 rearrangement, sequence reads were collapsed and filtered. For each sample, productive Simpson clonality was calculated as the square root of Simpson's diversity index over productive rearrangements. In its TCRdb copy, this immuneACCESS table keeps in-frame sequences only and misses some clones. Where compared with another copy, unresolved V genes explain less than half of these, and the others have no known cause. That table supplies the V and J calls and clone size; D and trimming were determined from the DNA. Present in this sample are over 150,000 clones, approximately 80% of which were seen just once. Clones ranked in the top ten supply less than 4.5% of the sample.

The data were obtained in a study of blood T cell repertoires in COVID-19 (dated by TCRdb to the early 2020s). As for the study more broadly: The collaborator samples originated in the United States, Italy and Spain and spanned the acute and convalescent phases of COVID-19. The samples were drawn from the first 160 participants of the ongoing ImmuneRACE study and from some 1,300 subjects provided by 6 global collaborators. The sample metadata nearly always contained a de-identified subject ID, COVID-19 status, age in years and sex. The dataset comprised deeply sampled blood TCRbeta repertoires from subjects exposed to, actively infected with, or recovered from COVID-19. The prospective study material was composed of cDNA or gDNA derived from T cells, B-cell-depleted T cells, or PBMCs. HLA class I and class II types, where available, came from metadata supplied by the sample provider rather than from assay-based typing. The repertoires were made available in a free public database intended to serve as a resource for research on the immune response to SARS-CoV-2.

The collaborating institutions used their own protocols to collect whole blood in K2EDTA tubes. For TCRbeta analysis, collaborators shipped samples in one of three forms: frozen whole blood, isolated PBMCs, or DNA extracted from either of those sample types. Between the V and J ends, shortened by 6 bases and 2 bases respectively, the junction contains 15 bases. The CDR3, cysteine through phenylalanine, is 15 amino acids long. The only DNA kept is the CDR3, 45 bases in frame from the first base. The CDR1 and CDR2 encoded by the germline V gene are KGHSH and LQKENI. General findings and caveats noted by the study authors: The quantity of clinical and demographic metadata differed by source and by participant and was supplied without curation.

Source material: peripheral blood. The chain is made from TRBV18 and TRBJ2-3, and TRBD2 may be the D gene, going by 5 matching bases. The source of this sequence is an elderly woman with acute or convalescent COVID-19. The nucleotides read TGTGCCAGCTCCCCGGCGAGGGTAGTCACAGATACGCAGTATTTT. This gives the protein CASSPARVVTDTQYF.